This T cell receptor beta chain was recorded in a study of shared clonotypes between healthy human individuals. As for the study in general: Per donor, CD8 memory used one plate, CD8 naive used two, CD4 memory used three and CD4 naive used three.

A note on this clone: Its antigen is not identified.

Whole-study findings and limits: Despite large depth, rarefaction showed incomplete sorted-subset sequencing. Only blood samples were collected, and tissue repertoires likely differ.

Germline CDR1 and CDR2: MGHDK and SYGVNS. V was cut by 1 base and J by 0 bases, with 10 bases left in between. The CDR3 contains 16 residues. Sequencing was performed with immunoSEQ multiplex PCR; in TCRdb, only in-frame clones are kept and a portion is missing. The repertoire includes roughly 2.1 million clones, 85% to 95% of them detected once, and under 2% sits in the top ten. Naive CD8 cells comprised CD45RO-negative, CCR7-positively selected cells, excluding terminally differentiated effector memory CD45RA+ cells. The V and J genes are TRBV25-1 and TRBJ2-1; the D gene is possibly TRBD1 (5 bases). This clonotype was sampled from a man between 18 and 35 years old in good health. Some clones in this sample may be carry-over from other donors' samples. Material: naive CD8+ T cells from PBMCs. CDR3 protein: CASSELSQGSYNEQFF. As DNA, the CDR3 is TGTGCCAGCAGTGAATTAAGTCAGGGCTCCTACAATGAGCAGTTCTTC.